These 17 T cell receptor beta chains originate from one sample sequenced in a study of OX40 agonist ivuxolimab in advanced cancers. Library construction relied on the immunoSEQ multiplex PCR assay. The immuneACCESS repertoire file appears here via TCRdb, limited to in-frame rearrangements. These files lack a portion of the clones; in checked studies, under half of the deficit traces to unresolved V genes, and the cause of the others is not known. Within this sample are some 60,000 clones, with 84% of them counted one time only. About 2.1% of the sample goes to the ten largest clones. This material consisted of CD4+ or CD8+ T cells sorted from blood, taken in a trial of the OX40 agonist ivuxolimab. The origin of the receptors is an adult with an advanced solid tumor such as melanoma, head and neck, liver or kidney cancer.

The chain joins TRBV6-5 to TRBJ2-7; D is unclear. This CDR3 spans 13 amino acids. The V end lost 0 bases, the J end lost 7 bases, and 10 bases lay between the germline ends. Germline lookup yields CDR1 MNHEY and CDR2 SVGAGI. The chain's CDR3 is CASSYSGPREQYF. The CDR3 DNA sequence: TGTGCCAGCAGTTACTCGGGCCCCCGGGAGCAGTACTTC.

The CDR3 region is CASSAGTVTTGELFF. For the CDR3, the DNA is TGTGCCAGCAGTGCCGGGACAGTGACCACCGGGGAGCTGTTTTTT. This sequence joins TRBV6-1 and TRBJ2-2, with 7 bases identical to TRBD1. J gave up 4 bases and V 4 bases, and 6 bases lay outside the gene matches. Germline V CDR1 and CDR2: MNHNS, SASEGT. The CDR3 sequence is 15 residues long.

J is TRBJ1-5 and V is TRBV5-6, with unresolved D. The V and J ends lost 6 bases and 4 bases respectively, with 14 bases between them. CDR3 size: 14 residues. CDR1 is SGHDT and CDR2 is YYEEEE in the germline V gene. In DNA form, the CDR3 reads TGTGCCAGCACCCTAACCGGGGTAAATCAGCCCCAGCATTTT. Encoded protein: CASTLTGVNQPQHF.

The V gene is TRBV7-6, the J gene TRBJ2-7, with D possibly matching TRBD1 (5 bases). Per the germline V gene, CDR1 is SGHVS and CDR2 is FNYEAQ. CDR3 length equals 14 residues. V dropped 0 bases and J dropped 5 bases, with 11 bases sitting between them. For the CDR3, the DNA is TGTGCCAGCAGCTTAGCGCCCAGGGTCCACGAGCAGTACTTC. It encodes CASSLAPRVHEQYF.

The genes are TRBV30 and TRBJ1-1; D gene ambiguous. The CDR3 contains 13 residues. Germline V gene data show CDR1 as GTSNPN and CDR2 as SVGIG (reference sequence). The V and J ends lost 2 bases and 1 base respectively, with 8 bases between them. The CDR3 DNA reads TGTGCCTGGAGTCTCCTGGCGAACACTGAAGCTTTCTTT. Its protein product is CAWSLLANTEAFF.

This clone was counted a few times. The chain couples TRBV7-2 to TRBJ1-3; D might be TRBD1 (6 bases). Trimming cost V 3 bases and J 2 bases, with 11 bases left between them. This CDR3 is built from 15 residues. The V gene's germline CDR1 is SGHTA and CDR2 FQGNSA. CDR3 amino acids: CASSLARDTGNTIYF. The CDR3, as DNA: TGTGCCAGCAGCTTGGCACGGGACACTGGAAACACCATATATTTT.

The chain employs TRBV30 and TRBJ1-2; 8 nucleotides agree with TRBD1. CDR3 length equals 14 residues. Per the germline V gene, CDR1 is GTSNPN and CDR2 is SVGIG (reference sequence). V lost 3 bases, J lost 7 bases, and 10 bases stayed unmatched. CDR3 loop: CAWRNTGGSGGYTF. The CDR3 coding sequence is TGTGCCTGGAGGAACACAGGGGGTTCGGGTGGCTACACCTTC.

This clone was observed a single time. The CDR3 spells CASSPGPTRGYTF. CDR3 nucleotides: TGTGCCAGCAGCCCCGGCCCCACCAGGGGCTACACCTTC. The chain is built from TRBV28 and TRBJ1-2; D gene uncertain. The CDR3 contains 13 residues. V gave up 6 bases and J gave up 8 bases, with 16 bases separating them. The germline CDR1 and CDR2 sequences are MDHEN and SYDVKM.

The chain has TRBV10-3 and TRBJ2-3; 7 bases map to TRBD2. The CDR3 has 19 amino acids. Germline V gene lookup returns CDR1 ENHRY and CDR2 SYGVKD. Trimming removed 0 bases from V and 0 bases from J; junction bases left unmatched: 12. The chain's CDR3 is CAISESTASGALSTDTQYF. CDR3 nucleotides: TGTGCCATCAGTGAGTCGACGGCTAGCGGTGCCCTTAGCACAGATACGCAGTATTTT.

The chain combines TRBV19 with TRBJ1-3; the D gene is possibly TRBD1 (6 bases). The CDR3 length is 15 residues. From germline, CDR1 is LNHDA and CDR2 SQIVND (reference sequence). V gave up 4 bases and J gave up 1 base, with 11 bases separating them. This CDR3 reads CASSKVTGSGNTIYF. The CDR3 coding sequence is TGTGCCAGTAGTAAAGTTACAGGGTCTGGAAACACCATATATTTT.

The chain combines TRBV29-1 with TRBJ2-3; TRBD1 is a possible D gene (5 bases). Germline lookup yields CDR1 SQVTM and CDR2 ANQGSEA. Trimming took 1 base from V and 0 from J, leaving 8 bases between them. The length of the CDR3 is 14 residues. For the CDR3, the DNA is TGCAGCGTTGAAGTCAGGACAAGCACAGATACGCAGTATTTT. It yields the protein CSVEVRTSTDTQYF.

This sequence joins TRBV5-1 and TRBJ2-6, with 8 bases matching TRBD1. CDR1 is SGHRS, CDR2 YFSETQ, per germline. This CDR3 is 17 amino acids long. Trimming at V came to 4 bases and at J to 0 bases, leaving 6 bases not matched to a gene. This CDR3 reads CASSVQGGSSGANVLTF. Written as DNA, the CDR3 is TGCGCCAGCAGCGTACAGGGGGGTAGCTCTGGGGCCAACGTCCTGACTTTC.

This clone occurred once. The genes are TRBV6-1 and TRBJ1-2; unclear D gene. V was shortened by 0 bases and J by 4 bases, with 9 bases between the two germline ends. CDR1 and CDR2 (germline): MNHNS, SASEGT. The CDR3 is made up of 14 amino acids. CDR3 amino acids: CASSEALRVYGYTF. CDR3 sequence (DNA): TGTGCCAGCAGTGAAGCGCTTAGGGTCTATGGCTACACCTTC.

The rearrangement joins TRBV18 to TRBJ2-2; D not resolved. V gave up 3 bases and J gave up 6 bases, with 8 bases separating them. The germline gives CDR1 KGHSH, CDR2 LQKENI. The CDR3 loop spans 13 amino acids. The CDR3 spells CASSPEVAGELFF. The CDR3 DNA follows: TGTGCCAGCTCACCCGAAGTGGCCGGGGAGCTGTTTTTT.

This chain connects TRBV5-5 to TRBJ2-7; D is uncertain. V dropped 0 bases and J dropped 7 bases, with 14 bases sitting between them. Germline lookup yields CDR1 SGHKS and CDR2 YYEKEE (reference sequence). This CDR3 comprises 14 residues. The CDR3, as DNA: TGTGCCAGCAGCTTGGATCGCCCCCCGAGTGAGCAGTACTTC. As protein: CASSLDRPPSEQYF.

V gene TRBV7-2 combines with J gene TRBJ1-1; 7 nucleotides line up with TRBD1. Trimming took 1 base from V and 1 from J; bases not matched to a gene: 6. Germline V gives CDR1 SGHTA, CDR2 FQGNSA. CDR3 size: 16 residues. The CDR3 region is CASSLGVGGRNTEAFF. Written as DNA, the CDR3 is TGTGCCAGCAGCTTAGGGGTAGGGGGCCGGAACACTGAAGCTTTCTTT.

This sequence joins TRBV11-2 and TRBJ2-2, with 9 bases matching TRBD1. Germline V gene sequence: CDR1 SGHAT, CDR2 FQNNGV. V gave up 2 bases and J gave up 5 bases; unmatched junction bases: 6. This CDR3 region has 16 residues. The CDR3 here is CASSLIGTGKTGELFF. CDR3 in DNA: TGTGCCAGCAGCTTAATTGGGACAGGGAAGACCGGGGAGCTGTTTTTT.